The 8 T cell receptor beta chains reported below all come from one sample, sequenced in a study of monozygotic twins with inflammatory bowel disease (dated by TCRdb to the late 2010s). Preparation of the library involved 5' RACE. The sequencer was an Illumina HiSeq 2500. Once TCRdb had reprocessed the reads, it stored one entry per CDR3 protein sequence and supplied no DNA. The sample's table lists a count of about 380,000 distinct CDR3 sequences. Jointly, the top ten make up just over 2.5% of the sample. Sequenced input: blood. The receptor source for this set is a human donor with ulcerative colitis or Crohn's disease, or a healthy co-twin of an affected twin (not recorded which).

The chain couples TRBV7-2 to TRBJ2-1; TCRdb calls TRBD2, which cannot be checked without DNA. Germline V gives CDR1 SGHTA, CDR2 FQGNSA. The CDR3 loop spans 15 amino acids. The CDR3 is CASSLGGTSGVSIFF.

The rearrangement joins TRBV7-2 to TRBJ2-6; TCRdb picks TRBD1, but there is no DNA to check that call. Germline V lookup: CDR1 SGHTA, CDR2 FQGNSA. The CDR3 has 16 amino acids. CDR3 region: CASSLYGGSGANVLTF.

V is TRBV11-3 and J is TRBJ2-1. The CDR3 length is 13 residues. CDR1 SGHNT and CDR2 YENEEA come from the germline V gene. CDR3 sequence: CASSLTSSNEQFF.

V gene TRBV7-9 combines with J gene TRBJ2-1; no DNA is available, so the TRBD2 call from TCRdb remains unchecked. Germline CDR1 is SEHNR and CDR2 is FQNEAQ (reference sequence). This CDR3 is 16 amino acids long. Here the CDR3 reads CASSLGGTRAIHEQFF.

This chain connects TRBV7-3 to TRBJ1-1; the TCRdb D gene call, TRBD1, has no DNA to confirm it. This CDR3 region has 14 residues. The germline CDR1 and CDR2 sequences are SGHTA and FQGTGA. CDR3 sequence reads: CASSSGGGYTEAFF.

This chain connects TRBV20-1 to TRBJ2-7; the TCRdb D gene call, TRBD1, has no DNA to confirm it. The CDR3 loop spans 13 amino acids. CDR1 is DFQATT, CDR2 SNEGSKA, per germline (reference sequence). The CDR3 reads CSAKGQPVYEQYF.

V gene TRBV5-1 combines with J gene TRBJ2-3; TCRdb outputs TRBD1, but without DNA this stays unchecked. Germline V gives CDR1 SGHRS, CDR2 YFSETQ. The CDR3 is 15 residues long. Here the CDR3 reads CASSPARGSTDTQYF.

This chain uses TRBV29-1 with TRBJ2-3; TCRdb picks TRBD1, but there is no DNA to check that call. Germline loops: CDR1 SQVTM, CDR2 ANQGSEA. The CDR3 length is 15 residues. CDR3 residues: CSVQDAGTSPYTQYF.